The 4 T cell receptor beta chains given below trace back to one sample, sequenced in a study of T cells in localized non-small cell lung cancer. Clones were sequenced by immunoSEQ multiplex PCR, and TCRdb holds only the in-frame ones, with some missing. Among fewer than 20,000 clones listed, approximately 91% were seen once. The sequences come from peripheral blood, collected before any cancer treatment. The receptor set was obtained from a woman aged 35 to 70 with stage I lung adenocarcinoma.

The genes are TRBV5-1 and TRBJ2-7; D gene ambiguous. There are 14 residues in the CDR3. The V gene's germline CDR1 is SGHRS and CDR2 YFSETQ. The V gene lost 0 bases and the J gene lost 3 bases, with 10 bases spanning the gap. CDR3 bases: TGCGCCAGCAGCTTGGAGGGTGGGTTCTACGAGCAGTACTTC. Protein: CASSLEGGFYEQYF.

This rearrangement joins TRBV7-9 to TRBJ2-5, with D maybe TRBD1 (7 bases). Germline loops: CDR1 SEHNR, CDR2 FQNEAQ (reference sequence). The V gene lost 4 bases and the J gene lost 5 bases, with 17 bases spanning the gap. The CDR3 has 15 amino acids. The CDR3 reads CASSSLGRGEETQYF. As DNA, the CDR3 is TGTGCCAGCAGCTCTTTGGGCAGGGGGGAGGAGACCCAGTACTTC.

The V gene is TRBV19, the J gene TRBJ1-1, with a tentative D call TRBD1 (6 bases). Germline lookup yields CDR1 LNHDA and CDR2 SQIVND (reference sequence). Trimming took off 7 bases at V and 6 bases at J, with 18 bases between the two ends. The CDR3 has 14 residues. CDR3 sequence reads: CASIAAVRGPEAFF. In DNA, the CDR3 is TGTGCCAGTATCGCGGCCGTCCGGGGGCCTGAAGCTTTCTTT. Together with reference TRBV19 and TRBJ1-1, the CDR3 gives the full variable domain: DGGITQSPKYLFRKEGQNVTLSCEQNLNHDAMYWYRQDPGQGLRLIYYSQIVNDFQKGDIAEGYSVSREKKESFPLTVTSAQKNPTAFYLCASIAAVRGPEAFFGQGTRLTVV.

J is TRBJ1-2 and V is TRBV5-1, with D uncertain. Trimming left V 4 bases short and J 4 bases short, with 11 bases between. The CDR3 is made up of 13 amino acids. Germline CDR1 and CDR2: SGHRS and YFSETQ. CDR3 DNA: TGCGCCAGCAGCCCAGACCAAAGCTATGGCTACACCTTC. It encodes CASSPDQSYGYTF.